This T cell receptor (beta chain) was retrieved from a study of immune characterization of retroperitoneal liposarcoma. TCRdb re-derived calls from the PCR reads in MiXCR, one entry per CDR3 protein. The sample includes about 3,000 distinct CDR3 sequences, more than 45% of them seen just once. CDR3 length: 19 residues. Germline-derived CDR1 and CDR2 are SGHTA and FQGNSA. Judged by abundance, this clonotype is medium-sized. This rearrangement joins TRBV7-2 to TRBJ2-1, with 13 bases fitting TRBD2. The DNA matches TRBJ2-5 better at its end, which makes the J call doubtful. This receptor was identified in a male donor with retroperitoneal liposarcoma. Material: tumor tissue. CDR3 coding DNA: TGTGCCAGCAGCTTAAGGGGGACTAGCGGGATGCACTCTCAAGAGACCCAGTACTTC. This encodes CASSLRGTSGMHSQETQYF.